This TCR beta chain was captured in a study of control samples from healthy donors and cancer patients. Germline values: CDR1 SGHTA, CDR2 FQGNSA. The CDR3 consists of 16 residues. Trimming cost V 4 bases and J 4 bases, with 16 bases left between them. Libraries were prepared by immunoSEQ multiplex PCR; TCRdb keeps only in-frame clonotypes and omits some of them. The profile shows approximately 170,000 clones, around 88% of them singletons. Sequenced: blood. V gene TRBV7-2 combines with J gene TRBJ1-4, with D possibly being TRBD1 (5 bases). The receptor was derived from a woman in her thirties in good health. The CDR3 region is CASSYRGTEGNEKLFF. CDR3 coding DNA: TGTGCCAGCAGCTACCGCGGGACTGAGGGTAATGAAAAACTGTTTTTT.